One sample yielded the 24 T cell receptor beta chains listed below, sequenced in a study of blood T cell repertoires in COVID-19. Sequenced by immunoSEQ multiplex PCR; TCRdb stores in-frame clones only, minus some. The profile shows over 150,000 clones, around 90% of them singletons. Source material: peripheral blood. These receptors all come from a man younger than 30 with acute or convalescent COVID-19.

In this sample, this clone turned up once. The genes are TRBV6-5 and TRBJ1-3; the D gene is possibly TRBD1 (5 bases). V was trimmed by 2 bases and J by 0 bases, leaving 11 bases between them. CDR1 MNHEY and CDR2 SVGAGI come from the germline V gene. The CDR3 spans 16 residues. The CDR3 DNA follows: TGTGCCAGCAGTTACGGGGCCCCGAGCTCTGGAAACACCATATATTTT. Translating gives CASSYGAPSSGNTIYF.

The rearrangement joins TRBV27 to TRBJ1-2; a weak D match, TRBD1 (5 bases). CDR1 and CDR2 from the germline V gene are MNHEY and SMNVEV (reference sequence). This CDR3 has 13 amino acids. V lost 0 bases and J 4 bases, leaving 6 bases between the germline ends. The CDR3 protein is CASSLSRAYGYTF. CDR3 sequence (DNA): TGTGCCAGCAGTTTATCCAGGGCCTATGGCTACACCTTC.

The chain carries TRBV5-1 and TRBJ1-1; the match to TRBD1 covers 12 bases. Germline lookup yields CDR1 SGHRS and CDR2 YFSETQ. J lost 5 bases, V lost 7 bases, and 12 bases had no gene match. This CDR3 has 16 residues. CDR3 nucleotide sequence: TGCGCCAGCTGGAGGGACAGGGGGCGTATTACTACTGAAGCTTTCTTT. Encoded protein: CASWRDRGRITTEAFF.

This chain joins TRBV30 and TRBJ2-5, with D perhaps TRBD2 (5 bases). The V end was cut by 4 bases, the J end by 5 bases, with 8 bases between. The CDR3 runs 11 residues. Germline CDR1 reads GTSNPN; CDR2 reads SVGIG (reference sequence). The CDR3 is CAWTRGETQYF. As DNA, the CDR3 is TGTGCCTGGACAAGAGGGGAGACCCAGTACTTC. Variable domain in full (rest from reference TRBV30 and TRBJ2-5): SQTIHQWPATLVQPVGSPLSLECTVEGTSNPNLYWYRQAAGRGLQLLFYSVGIGQISSEVPQNLSASRPQDRQFILSSKKLLLSDSGFYLCAWTRGETQYFGPGTRLLVL.

DNA for the CDR3: TGTGCCAGCAGTTCGCCAGGGGAGAGAATGAACACTGAAGCTTTCTTT. This encodes CASSSPGERMNTEAFF. The V gene is TRBV28, the J gene TRBJ1-1; D might be TRBD1 (6 bases). CDR1 is MDHEN and CDR2 is SYDVKM in the germline V gene. The CDR3 totals 16 residues. With 4 bases removed from V and 0 bases from J, the gap between germline ends came to 15 bases.

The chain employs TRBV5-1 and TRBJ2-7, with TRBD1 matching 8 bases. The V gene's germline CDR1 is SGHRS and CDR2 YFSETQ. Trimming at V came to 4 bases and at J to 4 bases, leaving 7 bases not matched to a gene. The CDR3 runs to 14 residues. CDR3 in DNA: TGCGCCAGCAGCGAGGCGACAGGGGTATACGAGCAGTACTTC. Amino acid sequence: CASSEATGVYEQYF.

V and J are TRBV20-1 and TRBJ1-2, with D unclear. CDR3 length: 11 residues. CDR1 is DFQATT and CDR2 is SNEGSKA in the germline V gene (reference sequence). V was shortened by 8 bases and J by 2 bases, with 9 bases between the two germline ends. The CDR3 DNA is TGCAGTCACAGCTTAAACTATGGCTACACCTTC. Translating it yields CSHSLNYGYTF.

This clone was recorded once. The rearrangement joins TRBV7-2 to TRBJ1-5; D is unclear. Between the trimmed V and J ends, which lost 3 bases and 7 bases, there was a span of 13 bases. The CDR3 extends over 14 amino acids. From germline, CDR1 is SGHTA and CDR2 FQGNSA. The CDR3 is CASSFSASGQPQHF. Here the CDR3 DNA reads TGTGCCAGCAGCTTTTCAGCTTCGGGACAGCCCCAGCATTTT.

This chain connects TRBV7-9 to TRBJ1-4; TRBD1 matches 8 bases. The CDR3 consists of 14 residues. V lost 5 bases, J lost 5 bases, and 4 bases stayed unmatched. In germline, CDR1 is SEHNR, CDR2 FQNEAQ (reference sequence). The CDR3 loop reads CASSPDRGNEKLFF. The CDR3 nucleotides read TGTGCCAGCAGCCCCGACAGGGGAAATGAAAAACTGTTTTTT.

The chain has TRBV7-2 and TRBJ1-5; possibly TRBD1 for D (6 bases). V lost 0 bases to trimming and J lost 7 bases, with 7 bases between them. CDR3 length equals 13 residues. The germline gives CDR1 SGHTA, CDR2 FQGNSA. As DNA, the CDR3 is TGTGCCAGCAGCTTAGCGAGGGGGCAGCCCCAGCATTTT. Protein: CASSLARGQPQHF.

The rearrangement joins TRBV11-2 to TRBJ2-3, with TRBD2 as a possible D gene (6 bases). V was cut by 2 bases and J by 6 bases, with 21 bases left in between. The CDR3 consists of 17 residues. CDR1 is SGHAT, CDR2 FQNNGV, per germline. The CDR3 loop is CASSLRTTKGGPDTQYF. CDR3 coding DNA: TGTGCCAGCAGCTTAAGGACTACCAAAGGTGGGCCGGATACGCAGTATTTT.

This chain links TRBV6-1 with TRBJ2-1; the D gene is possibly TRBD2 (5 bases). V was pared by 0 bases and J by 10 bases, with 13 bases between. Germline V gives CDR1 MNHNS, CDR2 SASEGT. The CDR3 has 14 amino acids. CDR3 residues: CASSEALPRGEQFF. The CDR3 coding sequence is TGTGCCAGCAGTGAAGCGCTCCCGAGAGGGGAGCAGTTCTTC.

Written as DNA, the CDR3 is TGTGCCAGCAGCTCGGCGAGAGGGGGTTATAATTCACCCCTCCACTTT. Amino acids: CASSSARGGYNSPLHF. J is TRBJ1-6 and V is TRBV5-5; possibly TRBD1 for D (6 bases). Trimming took 3 bases from V and 4 from J, leaving 14 bases between them. The CDR3 spans 16 residues. Germline lookup yields CDR1 SGHKS and CDR2 YYEKEE (reference sequence).

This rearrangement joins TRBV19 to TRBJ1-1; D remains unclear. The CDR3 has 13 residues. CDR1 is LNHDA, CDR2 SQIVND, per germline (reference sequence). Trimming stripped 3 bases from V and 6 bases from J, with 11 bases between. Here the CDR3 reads CASSIRGSAEAFF. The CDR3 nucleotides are TGTGCCAGTAGTATTCGAGGGTCGGCTGAAGCTTTCTTT. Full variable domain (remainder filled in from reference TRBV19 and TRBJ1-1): DGGITQSPKYLFRKEGQNVTLSCEQNLNHDAMYWYRQDPGQGLRLIYYSQIVNDFQKGDIAEGYSVSREKKESFPLTVTSAQKNPTAFYLCASSIRGSAEAFFGQGTRLTVV.

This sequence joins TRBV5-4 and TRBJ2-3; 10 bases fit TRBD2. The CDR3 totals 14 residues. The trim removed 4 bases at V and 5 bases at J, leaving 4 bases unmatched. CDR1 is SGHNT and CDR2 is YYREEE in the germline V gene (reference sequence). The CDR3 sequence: CASSTAGGLDTQYF. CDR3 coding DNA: TGTGCCAGCAGCACAGCGGGAGGGTTAGATACGCAGTATTTT.

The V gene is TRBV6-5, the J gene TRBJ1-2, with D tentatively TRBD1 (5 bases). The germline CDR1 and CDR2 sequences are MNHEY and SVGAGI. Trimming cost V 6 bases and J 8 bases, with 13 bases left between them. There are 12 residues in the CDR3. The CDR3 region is CASSPPRGGYTF. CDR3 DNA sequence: TGTGCCAGCAGCCCACCTAGGGGCGGCTACACCTTC.

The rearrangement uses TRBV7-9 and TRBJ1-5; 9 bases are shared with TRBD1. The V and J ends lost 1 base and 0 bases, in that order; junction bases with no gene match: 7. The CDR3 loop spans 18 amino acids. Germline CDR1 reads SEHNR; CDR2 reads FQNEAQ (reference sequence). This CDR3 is CASSLERGQGNSNQPQHF. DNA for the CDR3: TGTGCCAGCAGCTTAGAAAGGGGACAGGGTAATAGCAATCAGCCCCAGCATTTT.

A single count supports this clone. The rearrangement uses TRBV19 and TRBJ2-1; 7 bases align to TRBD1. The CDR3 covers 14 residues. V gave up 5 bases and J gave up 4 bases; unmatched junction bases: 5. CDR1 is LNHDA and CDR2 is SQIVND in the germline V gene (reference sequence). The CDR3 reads CASSGRQGYNEQFF. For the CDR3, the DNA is TGTGCCAGTAGTGGGCGACAGGGATACAATGAGCAGTTCTTC.

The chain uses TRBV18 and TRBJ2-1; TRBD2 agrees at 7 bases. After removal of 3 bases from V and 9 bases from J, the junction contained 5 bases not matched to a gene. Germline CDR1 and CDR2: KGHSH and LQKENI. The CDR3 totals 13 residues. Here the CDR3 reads CASSPSGVGEQFF. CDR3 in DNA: TGTGCCAGCTCACCGAGCGGGGTGGGTGAGCAGTTCTTC.

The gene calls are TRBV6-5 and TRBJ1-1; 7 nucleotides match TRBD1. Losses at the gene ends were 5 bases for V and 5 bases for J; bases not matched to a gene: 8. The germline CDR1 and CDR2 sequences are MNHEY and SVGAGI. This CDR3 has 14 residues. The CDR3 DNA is TGTGCCAGCAGTCAGACAGGGTCGGGGACTGAAGCTTTCTTT. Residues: CASSQTGSGTEAFF.

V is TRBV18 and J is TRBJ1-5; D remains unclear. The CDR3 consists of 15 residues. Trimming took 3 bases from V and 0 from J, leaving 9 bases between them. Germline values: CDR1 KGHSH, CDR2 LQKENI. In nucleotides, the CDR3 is TGTGCCAGCTCACCCGGTTCGGTTAGCAATCAGCCCCAGCATTTT. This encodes CASSPGSVSNQPQHF.

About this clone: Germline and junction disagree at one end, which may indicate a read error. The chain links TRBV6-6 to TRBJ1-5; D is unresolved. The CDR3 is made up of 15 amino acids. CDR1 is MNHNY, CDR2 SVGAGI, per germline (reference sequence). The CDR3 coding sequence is TGTGCCAGCACCTTACCCGACGGTAGCAATCAACCCCAGCATTTT. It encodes CASTLPDGSNQPQHF.

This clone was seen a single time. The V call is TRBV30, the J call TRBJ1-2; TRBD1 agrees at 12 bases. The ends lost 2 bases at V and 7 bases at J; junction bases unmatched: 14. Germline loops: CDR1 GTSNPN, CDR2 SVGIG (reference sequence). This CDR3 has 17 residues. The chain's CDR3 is CAWSPPGQGARGGGYTF. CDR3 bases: TGTGCCTGGAGTCCCCCGGGACAGGGGGCGCGAGGGGGTGGCTACACCTTC.

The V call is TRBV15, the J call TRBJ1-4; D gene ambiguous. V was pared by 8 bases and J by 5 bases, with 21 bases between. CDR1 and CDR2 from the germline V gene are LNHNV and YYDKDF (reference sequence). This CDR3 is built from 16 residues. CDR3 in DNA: TGTGCCACCGGTCGGGAGGCGGAGAGTCTGAATGAAAAACTGTTTTTT. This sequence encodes CATGREAESLNEKLFF.